This TCR beta chain derives from a study of cytomegalovirus exposure and HLA in healthy donors. This PCR relied on a set of 60 Vbeta primers and 13 Jbeta primers. Sequencing used immunoSEQ multiplex PCR; TCRdb keeps in-frame clones, though not all of them. Its clone listing holds about 40,000 clones. Points from the study as a whole: TCR beta sequences reportedly predicted most subjects' HLA-A and HLA-B alleles accurately. When analyzed later, a missense DCLRE1C variant was found to be linked to TCR beta V- and J-gene trimming. The authors considered a cluster of highly shared sequence variants likely to be a sequencing artifact.

As concerns this clone: Its antigen is not known.

V shed 10 bases, J shed 4 bases, and the junction held 5 bases outside the gene matches. This CDR3 has 12 residues. Germline V gene sequence: CDR1 MNHNS, CDR2 SASEGT. The sequencing sample was made of PBMCs. The chain uses TRBV6-1 and TRBJ2-7; 9 bases align to TRBD1. The source is a woman aged 25 to 39 in good health and CMV-seronegative. Written as DNA, the CDR3 is TGTGCCATTGGACAGGGGCAGTACGAGCAGTACTTC. It encodes CAIGQGQYEQYF.